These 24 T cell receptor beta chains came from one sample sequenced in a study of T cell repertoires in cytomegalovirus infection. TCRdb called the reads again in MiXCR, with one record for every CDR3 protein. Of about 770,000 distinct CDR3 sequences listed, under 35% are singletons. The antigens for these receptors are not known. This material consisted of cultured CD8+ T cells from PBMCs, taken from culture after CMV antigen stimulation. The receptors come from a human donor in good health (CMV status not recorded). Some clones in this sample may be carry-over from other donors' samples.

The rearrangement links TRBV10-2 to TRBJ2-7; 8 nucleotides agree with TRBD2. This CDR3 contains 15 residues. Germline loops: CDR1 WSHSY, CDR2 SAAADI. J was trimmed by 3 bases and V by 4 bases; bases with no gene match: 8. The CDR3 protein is CASSAGLAANYEQYV. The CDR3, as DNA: TGCGCCAGCAGTGCAGGACTAGCAGCCAACTACGAGCAGTACGTC.

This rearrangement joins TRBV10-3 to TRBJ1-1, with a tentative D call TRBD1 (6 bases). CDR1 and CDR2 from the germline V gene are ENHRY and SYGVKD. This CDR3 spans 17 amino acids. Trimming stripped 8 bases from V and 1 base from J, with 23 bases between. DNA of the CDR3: TGTGCCATCCTAACCCATATAGGGGGACATTGGAACACTGAAGCTTTCTTT. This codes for CAILTHIGGHWNTEAFF.

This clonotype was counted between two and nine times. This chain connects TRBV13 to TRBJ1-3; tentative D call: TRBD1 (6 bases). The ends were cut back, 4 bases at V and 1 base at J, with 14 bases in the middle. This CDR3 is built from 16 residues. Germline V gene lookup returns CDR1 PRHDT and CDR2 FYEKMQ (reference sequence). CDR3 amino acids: CASSSGRGTSGNTIYF. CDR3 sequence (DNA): TGTGCCAGCAGCTCCGGGAGGGGGACTTCTGGAAACACCATATATTTT.

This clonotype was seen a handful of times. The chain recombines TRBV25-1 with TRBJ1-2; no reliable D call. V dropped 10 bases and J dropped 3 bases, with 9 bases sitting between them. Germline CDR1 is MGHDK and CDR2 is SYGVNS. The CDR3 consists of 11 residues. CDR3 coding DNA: TGTGCCACTAGGTGGGACTATGGCTACACCTTC. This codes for CATRWDYGYTF.

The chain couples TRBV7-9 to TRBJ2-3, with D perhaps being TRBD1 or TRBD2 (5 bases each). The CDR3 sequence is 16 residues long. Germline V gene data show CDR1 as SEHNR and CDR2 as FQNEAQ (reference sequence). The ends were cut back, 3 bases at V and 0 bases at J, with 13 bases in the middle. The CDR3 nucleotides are TGTGCCAGCAGCTTTAGGGACGCATATAGCACAGATACGCAGTATTTT. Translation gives CASSFRDAYSTDTQYF.

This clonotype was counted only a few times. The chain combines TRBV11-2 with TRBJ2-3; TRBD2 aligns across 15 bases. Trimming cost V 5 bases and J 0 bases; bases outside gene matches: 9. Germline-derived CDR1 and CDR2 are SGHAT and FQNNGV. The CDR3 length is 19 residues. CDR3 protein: CASSPRTSGGGFSTDTQYF. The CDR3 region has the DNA TGTGCCAGCAGCCCCCGGACTAGCGGGGGGGGCTTTAGCACAGATACGCAGTATTTT.

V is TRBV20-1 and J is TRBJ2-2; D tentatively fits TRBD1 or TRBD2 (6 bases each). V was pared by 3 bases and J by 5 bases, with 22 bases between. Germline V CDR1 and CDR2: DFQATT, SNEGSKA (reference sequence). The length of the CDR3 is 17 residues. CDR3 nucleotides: TGCAGTGCTAGCCCGATAGAAGGGGGGCTGGAGACCGGGGAGCTGTTTTTT. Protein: CSASPIEGGLETGELFF.

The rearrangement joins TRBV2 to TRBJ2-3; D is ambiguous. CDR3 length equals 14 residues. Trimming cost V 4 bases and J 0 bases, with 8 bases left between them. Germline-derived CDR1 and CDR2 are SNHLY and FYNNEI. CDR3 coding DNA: TGTGCCAGCAGTGGACTCATTAGCACAGATACGCAGTATTTT. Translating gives CASSGLISTDTQYF.

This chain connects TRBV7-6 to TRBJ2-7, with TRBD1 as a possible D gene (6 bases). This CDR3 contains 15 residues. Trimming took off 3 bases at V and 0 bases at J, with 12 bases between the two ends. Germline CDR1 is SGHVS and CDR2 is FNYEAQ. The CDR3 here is CASSFTGSFSYEQYF. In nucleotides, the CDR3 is TGTGCCAGCAGCTTCACAGGGTCCTTCTCCTACGAGCAGTACTTC.

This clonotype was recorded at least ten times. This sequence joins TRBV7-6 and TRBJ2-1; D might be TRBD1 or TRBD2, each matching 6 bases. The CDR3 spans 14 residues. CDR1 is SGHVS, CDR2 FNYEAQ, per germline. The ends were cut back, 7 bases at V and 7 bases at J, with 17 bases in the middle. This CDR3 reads CASTPEGGGNEQFF. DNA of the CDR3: TGTGCCAGCACCCCGGAGGGGGGCGGAAATGAGCAGTTCTTC.

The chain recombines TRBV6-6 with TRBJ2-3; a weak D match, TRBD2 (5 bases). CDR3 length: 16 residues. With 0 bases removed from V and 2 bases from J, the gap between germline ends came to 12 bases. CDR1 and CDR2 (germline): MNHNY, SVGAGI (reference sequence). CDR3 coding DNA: TGTGCCAGCAGTTACTCGGAGGTCAAAGACACAGATACGCAGTATTTT. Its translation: CASSYSEVKDTDTQYF.

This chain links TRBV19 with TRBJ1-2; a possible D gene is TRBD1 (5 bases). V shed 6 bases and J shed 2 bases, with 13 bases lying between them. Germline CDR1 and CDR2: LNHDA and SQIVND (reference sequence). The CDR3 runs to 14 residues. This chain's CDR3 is CASSRDSMNYGYTF. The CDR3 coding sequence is TGTGCCAGTAGCCGAGACAGCATGAACTATGGCTACACCTTC.

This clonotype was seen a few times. DNA of the CDR3: TGTGCCAGCAGCTGGATCTGGGTCGATGGCTACACCTTC. Its protein is CASSWIWVDGYTF. The chain recombines TRBV7-9 with TRBJ1-2; D ambiguous. This CDR3 spans 13 amino acids. Deletions cut 4 bases from V and 6 bases from J, with 12 bases between. CDR1 and CDR2 (germline): SEHNR, FQNEAQ (reference sequence).

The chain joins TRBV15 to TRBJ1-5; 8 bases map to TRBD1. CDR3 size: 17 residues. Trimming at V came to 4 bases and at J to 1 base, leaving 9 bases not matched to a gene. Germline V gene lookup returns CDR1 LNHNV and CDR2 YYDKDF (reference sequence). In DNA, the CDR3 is TGTGCCACCAGCACTGCTCGGACAGGGAGGAGCAATCAGCCCCAGCATTTT. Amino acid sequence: CATSTARTGRSNQPQHF.

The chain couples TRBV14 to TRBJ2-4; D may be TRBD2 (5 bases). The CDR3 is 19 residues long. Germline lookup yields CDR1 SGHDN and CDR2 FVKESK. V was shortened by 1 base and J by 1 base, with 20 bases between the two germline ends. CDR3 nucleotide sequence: TGTGCCAGCAGCCAAGGACAATTAGGGAGCCTAGTGGCCAAAAACATTCAGTACTTC. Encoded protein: CASSQGQLGSLVAKNIQYF.

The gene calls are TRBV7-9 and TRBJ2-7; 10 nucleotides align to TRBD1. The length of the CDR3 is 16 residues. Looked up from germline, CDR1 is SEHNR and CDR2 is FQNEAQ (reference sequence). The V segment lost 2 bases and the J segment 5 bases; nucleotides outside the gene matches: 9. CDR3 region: CASSLLIGTGEDEQYV. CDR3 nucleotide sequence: TGTGCCAGCAGCTTACTGATCGGGACAGGGGAGGACGAGCAGTACGTC.

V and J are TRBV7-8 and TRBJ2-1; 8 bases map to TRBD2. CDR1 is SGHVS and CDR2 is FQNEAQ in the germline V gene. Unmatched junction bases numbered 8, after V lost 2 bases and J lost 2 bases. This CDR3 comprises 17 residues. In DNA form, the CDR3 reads TGTGCCAGCAGCTTATCTTATAGCGGGACCCCCTACAATGAGCAGTTCTTC. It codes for CASSLSYSGTPYNEQFF.

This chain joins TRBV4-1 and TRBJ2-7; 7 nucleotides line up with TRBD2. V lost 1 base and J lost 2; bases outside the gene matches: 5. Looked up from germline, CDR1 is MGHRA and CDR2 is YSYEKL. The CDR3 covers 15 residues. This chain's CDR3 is CASSQALADTYEQYF. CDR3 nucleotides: TGCGCCAGCAGCCAAGCCCTAGCGGACACCTACGAGCAGTACTTC.

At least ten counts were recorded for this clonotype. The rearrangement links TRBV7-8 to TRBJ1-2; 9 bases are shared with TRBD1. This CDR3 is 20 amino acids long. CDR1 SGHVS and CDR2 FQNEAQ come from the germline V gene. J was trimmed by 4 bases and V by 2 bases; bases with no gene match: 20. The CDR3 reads CASSLNVPGQGRTVIYGYTF. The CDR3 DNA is TGTGCCAGCAGCTTAAACGTCCCGGGACAGGGTCGAACCGTGATCTATGGCTACACCTTC.

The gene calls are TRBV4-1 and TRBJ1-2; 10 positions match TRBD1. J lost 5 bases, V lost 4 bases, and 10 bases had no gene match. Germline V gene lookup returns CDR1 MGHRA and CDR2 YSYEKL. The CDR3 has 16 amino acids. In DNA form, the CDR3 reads TGCGCCAGCAGCCCAGAGAAGGGACAGGGGTTTTATGGCTACACCTTC. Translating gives CASSPEKGQGFYGYTF.

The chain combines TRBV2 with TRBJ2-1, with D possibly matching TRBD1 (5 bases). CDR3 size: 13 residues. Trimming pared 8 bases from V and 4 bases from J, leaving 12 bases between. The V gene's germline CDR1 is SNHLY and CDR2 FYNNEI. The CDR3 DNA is TGTGCCAGCGGGGCCTGGGGTTACAATGAGCAGTTCTTC. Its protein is CASGAWGYNEQFF.

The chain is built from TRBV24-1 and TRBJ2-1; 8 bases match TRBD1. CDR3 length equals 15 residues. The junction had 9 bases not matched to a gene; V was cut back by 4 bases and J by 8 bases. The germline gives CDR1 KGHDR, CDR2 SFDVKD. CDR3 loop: CATSDPRGTGHEQFF. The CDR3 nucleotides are TGTGCCACCAGTGACCCTCGGGGGACAGGCCATGAGCAGTTCTTC.

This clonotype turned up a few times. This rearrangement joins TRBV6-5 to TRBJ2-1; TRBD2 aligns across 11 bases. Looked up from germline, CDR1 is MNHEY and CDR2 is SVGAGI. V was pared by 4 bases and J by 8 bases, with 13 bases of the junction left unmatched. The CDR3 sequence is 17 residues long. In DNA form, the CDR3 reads TGTGCCAGCAGTTTTTCTCCTCTAGCGGGGGGCGGCTATGAGCAGTTCTTC. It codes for CASSFSPLAGGGYEQFF.

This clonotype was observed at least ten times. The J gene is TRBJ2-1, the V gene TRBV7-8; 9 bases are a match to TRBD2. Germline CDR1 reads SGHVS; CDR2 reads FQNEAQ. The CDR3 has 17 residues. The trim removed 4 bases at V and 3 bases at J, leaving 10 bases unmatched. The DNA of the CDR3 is TGTGCCAGCAGCTCCGCCGCCTCTAGCGGGGTCTACAATGAGCAGTTCTTC. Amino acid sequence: CASSSAASSGVYNEQFF.